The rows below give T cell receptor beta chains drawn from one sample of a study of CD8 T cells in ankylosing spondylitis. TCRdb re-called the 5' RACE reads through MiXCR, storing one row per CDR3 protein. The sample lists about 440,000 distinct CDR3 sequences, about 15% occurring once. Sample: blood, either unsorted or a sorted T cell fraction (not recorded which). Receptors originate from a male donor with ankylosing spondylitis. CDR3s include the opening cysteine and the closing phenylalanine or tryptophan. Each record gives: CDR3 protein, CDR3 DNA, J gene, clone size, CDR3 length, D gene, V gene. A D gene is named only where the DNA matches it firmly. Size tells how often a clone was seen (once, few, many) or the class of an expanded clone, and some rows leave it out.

CDR3: CASSTLGLAVTYNEQFF
DNA: TGCGCCAGCAGCACTCTGGGACTAGCGGTAACCTACAATGAGCAGTTCTTC
J: TRBJ2-1
size: few
length: 17
D: TRBD2
V: TRBV5-1

CDR3: CASSPDRAEAFF
DNA: TGTGCCAGCAGTCCGGACAGGGCAGAAGCTTTCTTT
J: TRBJ1-1
size: few
length: 12
D: TRBD1
V: TRBV12-3/TRBV12-4

CDR3: CASSLGQSQREQYF
DNA: TGCGCCAGCAGCTTGGGACAGTCCCAGAGGGAGCAGTACTTC
J: TRBJ2-7
size: many
length: 14
D: -
V: TRBV5-1

CDR3: CASSLGVSMNTEAFF
DNA: TGCGCCAGCAGCTTGGGTGTCAGTATGAACACTGAAGCTTTCTTT
J: TRBJ1-1
size: -
length: 15
D: -
V: TRBV5-1

CDR3: CASSIDRFGETQYF
DNA: TGTGCCAGTAGTATTGACAGATTCGGGGAGACCCAGTACTTC
J: TRBJ2-5
size: few
length: 14
D: -
V: TRBV19

CDR3: CAISESTPATNEKLFF
DNA: TGTGCCATCAGTGAGTCAACGCCAGCAACTAATGAAAAACTGTTTTTT
J: TRBJ1-4
size: few
length: 16
D: -
V: TRBV10-3

CDR3: CSARTAGTLWYEQYF
DNA: TGCAGTGCTAGAACCGCCGGGACACTTTGGTACGAGCAGTACTTC
J: TRBJ2-7
size: -
length: 15
D: -
V: TRBV20-1

CDR3: CASSPSGGRTDTQYF
DNA: TGCGCCAGCAGCCCTAGCGGGGGGCGCACAGATACGCAGTATTTT
J: TRBJ2-3
size: many
length: 15
D: TRBD2
V: TRBV5-1

CDR3: CASSQWTSSEQYF
DNA: TGTGCCAGCAGCCAATGGACTAGCTCCGAGCAGTACTTC
J: TRBJ2-7
size: few
length: 13
D: TRBD2
V: TRBV3-1

CDR3: CASSKFPGQGIGEQYF
DNA: TGTGCCAGCAGCAAATTCCCGGGACAGGGGATCGGGGAGCAGTACTTC
J: TRBJ2-7
size: -
length: 16
D: -
V: TRBV21-1

CDR3: CASSELGGTGGGNEQFF
DNA: TGTGCCAGCAGTGAACTGGGGGGGACAGGGGGGGGGAATGAGCAGTTCTTC
J: TRBJ2-1
size: many
length: 17
D: TRBD1
V: TRBV25-1

CDR3: CASSQSQAYEQYF
DNA: TGCGCCAGCAGCCAGTCCCAGGCCTACGAGCAGTACTTC
J: TRBJ2-7
size: -
length: 13
D: -
V: TRBV5-1

CDR3: CASRRDRGPRNTEAFF
DNA: TGTGCCAGCAGAAGGGACAGGGGGCCTCGAAACACTGAAGCTTTCTTT
J: TRBJ1-1
size: few
length: 16
D: TRBD1
V: TRBV5-6

CDR3: CSASGGNGYTF
DNA: TGCAGTGCTAGTGGGGGCAATGGCTACACCTTC
J: TRBJ1-2
size: -
length: 11
D: -
V: TRBV20-1

CDR3: CASSQEGDYGYTF
DNA: TGTGCCAGCAGCCAAGAGGGCGACTATGGCTACACCTTC
J: TRBJ1-2
size: few
length: 13
D: -
V: TRBV4-2

CDR3: CASSERVGIAVYNEQFF
DNA: TGTGCCAGCAGCGAAAGGGTAGGGATAGCGGTCTACAATGAGCAGTTCTTC
J: TRBJ2-1
size: -
length: 17
D: -
V: TRBV12-3/TRBV12-4

CDR3: CSARGLAGLQETQYF
DNA: TGCAGTGCTAGAGGCCTAGCGGGATTACAAGAGACCCAGTACTTC
J: TRBJ2-5
size: few
length: 15
D: TRBD2
V: TRBV20-1

CDR3: CASSQARGKGTEAFF
DNA: TGTGCCAGCAGCCAAGCCCGCGGGAAGGGGACTGAAGCTTTCTTT
J: TRBJ1-1
size: few
length: 15
D: -
V: TRBV3-1

CDR3: CASSVGSGDTQYF
DNA: TGTGCCAGCAGCGTAGGTAGCGGAGATACGCAGTATTTT
J: TRBJ2-3
size: -
length: 13
D: -
V: TRBV9

CDR3: CASKFSGPNTEAFF
DNA: TGTGCCAGCAAGTTCTCGGGCCCGAACACTGAAGCTTTCTTT
J: TRBJ1-1
size: -
length: 14
D: -
V: TRBV12-3/TRBV12-4

CDR3: CASSLGLSGANVLTF
DNA: TGCGCCAGCAGCCTGGGACTTTCTGGGGCCAACGTCCTGACTTTC
J: TRBJ2-6
size: -
length: 15
D: -
V: TRBV4-1

CDR3: CASSGEGTGEYGYTF
DNA: TGTGCCAGCAGCGGGGAAGGGACAGGGGAATATGGCTACACCTTC
J: TRBJ1-2
size: few
length: 15
D: TRBD1
V: TRBV6-5

CDR3: CASSSYGVNEQFF
DNA: TGTGCCAGCAGCTCCTATGGGGTCAATGAGCAGTTCTTC
J: TRBJ2-1
size: few
length: 13
D: -
V: TRBV11-2

CDR3: CASRTSGTGDSPLHF
DNA: TGTGCCAGCAGGACATCCGGGACAGGGGATTCACCCCTCCACTTT
J: TRBJ1-6
size: few
length: 15
D: TRBD1
V: TRBV6-1

CDR3: CASSVAGETFDEQFF
DNA: TGCGCCAGCAGCGTGGCGGGGGAGACCTTCGATGAGCAGTTCTTC
J: TRBJ2-1
size: many
length: 15
D: TRBD2
V: TRBV5-1

CDR3: CASSLTGLAYNEQFF
DNA: TGTGCCAGCAGCTTGACAGGGTTGGCCTACAATGAGCAGTTCTTC
J: TRBJ2-1
size: many
length: 15
D: TRBD1
V: TRBV11-1

CDR3: CATSDPGLGINEQFF
DNA: TGTGCCACCAGTGACCCGGGACTGGGGATCAATGAGCAGTTCTTC
J: TRBJ2-1
size: few
length: 15
D: -
V: TRBV24-1

CDR3: CSATGTSGSYEQYF
DNA: TGCAGTGCAACCGGGACTAGCGGGAGTTACGAGCAGTACTTC
J: TRBJ2-7
size: -
length: 14
D: TRBD2
V: TRBV20-1

CDR3: CASSAGTGAYGYTF
DNA: TGTGCCAGCAGCGCCGGGACGGGGGCCTATGGCTACACCTTC
J: TRBJ1-2
size: -
length: 14
D: -
V: TRBV12-3/TRBV12-4

CDR3: CASSLEGQGNAEAFF
DNA: TGCGCCAGCAGCTTGGAGGGACAGGGGAACGCTGAAGCTTTCTTT
J: TRBJ1-1
size: few
length: 15
D: TRBD1
V: TRBV5-1

CDR3: CATSQSIKDEQYF
DNA: TGTGCCACCAGTCAGAGTATCAAGGACGAGCAGTACTTC
J: TRBJ2-7
size: few
length: 13
D: -
V: TRBV15

CDR3: CASRGGVNTEAFF
DNA: TGTGCCAGCAGGGGTGGGGTGAACACTGAAGCTTTCTTT
J: TRBJ1-1
size: many
length: 13
D: -
V: TRBV7-2

CDR3: CASSLGGLAGTYEQYF
DNA: TGTGCCAGCAGCTTGGGGGGACTAGCGGGAACCTACGAGCAGTACTTC
J: TRBJ2-7
size: few
length: 16
D: TRBD2
V: TRBV5-6

CDR3: CASSLITRKYEQYF
DNA: TGTGCCAGCAGCTTAATTACCCGCAAGTACGAGCAGTACTTC
J: TRBJ2-7
size: -
length: 14
D: -
V: TRBV13

CDR3: CASSLDDSYQPQHF
DNA: TGTGCCAGCAGCTTAGATGACAGTTATCAGCCCCAGCATTTT
J: TRBJ1-5
size: few
length: 14
D: -
V: TRBV11-2

CDR3: CASSRLGTGGGGYTF
DNA: TGTGCCAGCAGCCGACTGGGGACAGGGGGAGGAGGCTACACCTTC
J: TRBJ1-2
size: few
length: 15
D: TRBD1
V: TRBV4-2

CDR3: CASSEPRTRGAELFF
DNA: TGCGCCAGCAGTGAGCCGAGGACTAGAGGAGCCGAGCTGTTTTTT
J: TRBJ2-2
size: -
length: 15
D: TRBD2
V: TRBV10-2

CDR3: CASSQDRQGVFSTNTGELFF
DNA: TGCGCCAGCAGCCAAGATAGGCAGGGGGTCTTCAGTACGAACACCGGGGAGCTGTTTTTT
J: TRBJ2-2
size: many
length: 20
D: TRBD1
V: TRBV4-3

CDR3: CASSLRGDGSYNEQFF
DNA: TGTGCCAGCAGTTTGAGAGGAGACGGCTCCTACAATGAGCAGTTCTTC
J: TRBJ2-1
size: many
length: 16
D: -
V: TRBV12-3/TRBV12-4

CDR3: CASSLRARTNTEAFF
DNA: TGTGCCAGCAGCTTAAGAGCACGGACGAACACTGAAGCTTTCTTT
J: TRBJ1-1
size: -
length: 15
D: -
V: TRBV11-1

CDR3: CASSFTTSDTQYF
DNA: TGTGCCAGCAGCTTCACTACTTCAGATACGCAGTATTTT
J: TRBJ2-3
size: -
length: 13
D: -
V: TRBV5-6

CDR3: CSVEGPASGGADTQYF
DNA: TGCAGCGTTGAAGGACCTGCTAGCGGAGGGGCAGATACGCAGTATTTT
J: TRBJ2-3
size: many
length: 16
D: TRBD2
V: TRBV29-1

CDR3: CASSLFGGTGGPETQYF
DNA: TGTGCCAGCAGCTTATTCGGGGGGACAGGGGGCCCAGAGACCCAGTACTTC
J: TRBJ2-5
size: -
length: 17
D: TRBD1
V: TRBV11-2

CDR3: CASSYGLAGGTGELFF
DNA: TGTGCCAGCAGTTACGGACTAGCGGGAGGGACCGGGGAGCTGTTTTTT
J: TRBJ2-2
size: few
length: 16
D: TRBD2
V: TRBV6-2/TRBV6-3

CDR3: CASSLGGMGNYEQYF
DNA: TGTGCCAGCAGTTTAGGTGGGATGGGGAACTACGAGCAGTACTTC
J: TRBJ2-7
size: -
length: 15
D: -
V: TRBV28

CDR3: CSAKRDRARTF
DNA: TGCAGTGCCAAAAGGGACAGGGCCAGGACCTTC
J: TRBJ1-2
size: -
length: 11
D: TRBD1
V: TRBV20-1

CDR3: CASSSGTGGVNTGELFF
DNA: TGTGCCAGCAGCTCCGGGACAGGGGGGGTGAACACCGGGGAGCTGTTTTTT
J: TRBJ2-2
size: -
length: 17
D: TRBD1
V: TRBV7-3

CDR3: CASSLLGLPSETQYF
DNA: TGTGCCAGCAGCTTACTCGGACTCCCCTCAGAGACCCAGTACTTC
J: TRBJ2-5
size: -
length: 15
D: -
V: TRBV5-6